This TCR beta chain originates from a study of memory CD4+ T cells and cytomegalovirus serostatus. About the study: Healthy Belgian adult donors included under ten CMV-positive and approximately 25 CMV-negative people. Study findings and constraints: The CMV-associated TCR signature appears largely within the CD4+ memory repertoire. Of approximately 150 reported CMV TCRbeta sequences, 65 to 85 were found in memory CD4+ repertoires.

The sort gate was single viable CD3+CD4+CD8-CD45RO+ cells for memory CD4+ T cells. Donors' CMV status reflects serum IgG against pp150, pp28, p38, p52. Details on this clone: What it binds is not known.

This CDR3 has 13 amino acids. Germline loops: CDR1 SGHKS, CDR2 YYEKEE (reference sequence). Trimming removed 4 bases from V and 6 bases from J, with 13 bases in between. Here immunoSEQ multiplex PCR was the method, and the copy in TCRdb shows in-frame clones only, minus some. The data hold 40,000 to 50,000 clones, with about 74% observed a single time. Sequences were obtained from memory CD4+ T cells from blood. The sequence was obtained from an adult in good health and CMV-seropositive. V and J are TRBV5-5 and TRBJ2-5; D might be TRBD1 (6 bases). CDR3 nucleotides: TGTGCCAGCAGCCTACTACAGGGACAGACCCAGTACTTC. Translating gives CASSLLQGQTQYF.